This T cell receptor beta chain was documented in a study of blood T cell repertoires in COVID-19. The overall study: In each case, the material was cDNA or gDNA derived from T cells, B-cell-depleted T cells, or PBMCs.

CDR3 length equals 17 residues. V lost 3 bases, J lost 1 base, and 8 bases stayed unmatched. Germline CDR1 and CDR2: KGHSH and LQKENI. The assay was immunoSEQ multiplex PCR, and TCRdb's table has in-frame clones only and misses some. The sample contains 320,000 or so clones, roughly 89% of which appear only once. The material sequenced was PBMCs or T cells enriched from blood (not recorded which). The TCR sequence derives from a man between 60 and 75 years old who had recovered from COVID-19. The gene calls are TRBV18 and TRBJ2-3; TRBD2 aligns across 9 bases. The CDR3 region is CASSPTRLAAGTDTQYF. The CDR3 bases are TGTGCCAGCTCACCTACTAGACTAGCGGCCGGCACAGATACGCAGTATTTT.